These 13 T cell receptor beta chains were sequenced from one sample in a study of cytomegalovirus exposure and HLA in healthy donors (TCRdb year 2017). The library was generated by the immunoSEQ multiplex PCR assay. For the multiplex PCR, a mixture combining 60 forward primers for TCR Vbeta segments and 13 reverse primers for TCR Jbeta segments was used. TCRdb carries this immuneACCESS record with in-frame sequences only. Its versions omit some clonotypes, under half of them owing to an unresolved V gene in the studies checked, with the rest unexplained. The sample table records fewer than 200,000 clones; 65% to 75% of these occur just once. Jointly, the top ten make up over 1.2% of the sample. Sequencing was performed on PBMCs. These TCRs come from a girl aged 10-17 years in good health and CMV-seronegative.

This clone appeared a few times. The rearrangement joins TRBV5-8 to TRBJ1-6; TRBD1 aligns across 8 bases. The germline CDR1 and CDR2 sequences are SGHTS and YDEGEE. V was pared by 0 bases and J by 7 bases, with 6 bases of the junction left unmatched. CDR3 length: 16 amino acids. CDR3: CASSLGQGRKNSPLHF. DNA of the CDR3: TGTGCCAGCAGCTTGGGACAGGGGCGGAAGAATTCACCCCTCCACTTT.

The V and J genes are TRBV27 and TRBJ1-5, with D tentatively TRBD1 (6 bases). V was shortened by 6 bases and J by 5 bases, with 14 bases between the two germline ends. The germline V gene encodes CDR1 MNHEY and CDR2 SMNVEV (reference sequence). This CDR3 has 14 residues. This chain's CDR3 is CASSLQGNDQPQHF. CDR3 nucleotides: TGTGCCAGCAGCCTACAGGGTAACGATCAGCCCCAGCATTTT.

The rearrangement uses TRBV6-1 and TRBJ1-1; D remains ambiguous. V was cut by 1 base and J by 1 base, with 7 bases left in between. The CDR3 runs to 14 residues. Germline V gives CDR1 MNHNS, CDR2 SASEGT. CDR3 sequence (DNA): TGTGCCAGCAGTGAAGATCCTTGGAACACTGAAGCTTTCTTT. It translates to CASSEDPWNTEAFF.

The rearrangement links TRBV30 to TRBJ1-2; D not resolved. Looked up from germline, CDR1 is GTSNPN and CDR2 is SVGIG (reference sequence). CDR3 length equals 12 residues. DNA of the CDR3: TGTACTTCTTATTGGGGAGGCACGGGCTACACCTTC. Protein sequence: CTSYWGGTGYTF.

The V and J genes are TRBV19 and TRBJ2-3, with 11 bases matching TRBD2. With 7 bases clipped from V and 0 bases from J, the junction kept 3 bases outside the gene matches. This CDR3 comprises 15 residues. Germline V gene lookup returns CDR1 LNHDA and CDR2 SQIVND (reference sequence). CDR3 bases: TGTGCCAGTAATCTAGCGGGGGGAAGCACAGATACGCAGTATTTT. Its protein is CASNLAGGSTDTQYF. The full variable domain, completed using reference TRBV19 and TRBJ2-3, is DGGITQSPKYLFRKEGQNVTLSCEQNLNHDAMYWYRQDPGQGLRLIYYSQIVNDFQKGDIAEGYSVSREKKESFPLTVTSAQKNPTAFYLCASNLAGGSTDTQYFGPGTRLTVL.

The CDR3 nucleotides are TGCGCCAGCAGCGGGGGGACAGGGGAAGAGACCCAGTACTTC. This gives the protein CASSGGTGEETQYF. The chain links TRBV5-1 to TRBJ2-5; 10 bases are a match to TRBD1. The germline V gene encodes CDR1 SGHRS and CDR2 YFSETQ. CDR3 length: 14 residues. Trimming took 4 bases from V and 3 from J; bases not matched to a gene: 3.

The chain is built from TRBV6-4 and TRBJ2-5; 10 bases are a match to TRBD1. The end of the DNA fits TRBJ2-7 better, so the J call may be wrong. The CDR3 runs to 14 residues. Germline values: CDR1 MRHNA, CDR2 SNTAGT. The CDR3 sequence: CASSEGQGNSEQYF. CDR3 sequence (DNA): TGTGCCAGCAGTGAGGGACAGGGGAATAGCGAGCAGTACTTC.

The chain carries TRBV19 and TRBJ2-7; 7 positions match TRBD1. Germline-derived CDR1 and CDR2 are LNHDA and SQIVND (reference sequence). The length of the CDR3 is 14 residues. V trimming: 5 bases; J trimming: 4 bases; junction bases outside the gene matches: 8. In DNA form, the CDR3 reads TGTGCCAGTAGTGTCGGGACAGTCCAGTACGAGCAGTACTTC. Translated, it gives CASSVGTVQYEQYF.

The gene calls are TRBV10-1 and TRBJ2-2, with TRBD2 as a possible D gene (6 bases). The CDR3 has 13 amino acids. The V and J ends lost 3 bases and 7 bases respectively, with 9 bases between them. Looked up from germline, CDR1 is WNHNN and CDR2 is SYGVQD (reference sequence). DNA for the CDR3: TGCGCCAGCAGTGAATCGGGAGTCGGGGAGCTGTTTTTT. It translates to CASSESGVGELFF.

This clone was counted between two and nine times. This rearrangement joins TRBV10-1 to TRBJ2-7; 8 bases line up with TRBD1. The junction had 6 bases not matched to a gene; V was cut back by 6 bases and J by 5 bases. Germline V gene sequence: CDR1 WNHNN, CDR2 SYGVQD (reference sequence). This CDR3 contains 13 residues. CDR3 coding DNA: TGCGCCAGCAGCCCCGGGACAGGTAACGAGCAGTACTTC. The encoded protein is CASSPGTGNEQYF.

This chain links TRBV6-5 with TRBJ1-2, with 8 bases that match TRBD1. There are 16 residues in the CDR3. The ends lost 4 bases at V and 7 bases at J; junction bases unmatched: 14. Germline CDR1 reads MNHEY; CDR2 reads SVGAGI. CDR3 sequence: CASSSTGLTGVFGYTF. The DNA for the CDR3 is TGTGCCAGCAGTTCCACGGGGCTGACAGGGGTTTTTGGCTACACCTTC.

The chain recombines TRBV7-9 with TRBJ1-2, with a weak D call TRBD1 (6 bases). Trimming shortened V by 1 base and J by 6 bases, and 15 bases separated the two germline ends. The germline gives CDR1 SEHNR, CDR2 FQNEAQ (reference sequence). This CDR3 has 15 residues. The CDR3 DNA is TGTGCCAGCAGCTTAGGTCCCCCAGGGGTGGATGGCTACACCTTC. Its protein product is CASSLGPPGVDGYTF.

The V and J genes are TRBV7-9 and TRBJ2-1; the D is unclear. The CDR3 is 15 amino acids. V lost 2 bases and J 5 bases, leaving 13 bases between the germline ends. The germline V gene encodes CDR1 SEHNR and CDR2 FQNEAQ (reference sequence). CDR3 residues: CASSLMRLQDNEQFF. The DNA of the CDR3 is TGTGCCAGCAGCTTAATGCGTCTCCAGGACAATGAGCAGTTCTTC.